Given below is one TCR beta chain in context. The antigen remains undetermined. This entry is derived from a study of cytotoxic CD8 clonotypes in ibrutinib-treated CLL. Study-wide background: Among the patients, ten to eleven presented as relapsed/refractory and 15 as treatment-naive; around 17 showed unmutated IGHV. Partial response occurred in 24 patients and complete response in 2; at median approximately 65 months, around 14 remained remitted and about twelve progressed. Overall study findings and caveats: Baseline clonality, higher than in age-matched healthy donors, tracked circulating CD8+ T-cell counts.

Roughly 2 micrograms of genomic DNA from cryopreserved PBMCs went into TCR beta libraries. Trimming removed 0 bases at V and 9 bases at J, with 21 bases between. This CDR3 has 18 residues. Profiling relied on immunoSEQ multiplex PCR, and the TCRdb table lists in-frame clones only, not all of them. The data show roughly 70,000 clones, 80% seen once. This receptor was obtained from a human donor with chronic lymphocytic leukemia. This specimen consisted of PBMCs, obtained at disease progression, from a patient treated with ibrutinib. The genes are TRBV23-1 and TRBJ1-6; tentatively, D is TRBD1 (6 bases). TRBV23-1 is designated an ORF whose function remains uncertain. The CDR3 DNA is TGCGCCAGCAGTCAATCATCCCCCCACGGGGGCGGGTGTTCACCCCTCCACTTT. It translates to CASSQSSPHGGGCSPLHF.